Listed below are T cell receptor beta chains from one sample, sequenced in a study of cytomegalovirus exposure and HLA in healthy donors. Assay used: immunoSEQ multiplex PCR; TCRdb lists only in-frame clones, some missing. The sample has 150,000 to 200,000 clones; 81% are singletons. Sequencing was carried out using PBMCs. These receptors all come from a man between 45 and 60 years old in good health and CMV-seronegative. Both conserved end residues are part of each CDR3. The D gene is left open where the match is weak. Clone size appears in some rows only: once, few, many, or a class for an expanded clone.

CDR3 protein,CDR3 DNA,J gene,clone size,V gene,D gene
CASSLMGREQETQYF,TGTGCCAGCAGCTTAATGGGTCGGGAACAAGAGACCCAGTACTTC,TRBJ2-5,few,TRBV7-3,-
CASSVLGLTSGANVLTF,TGTGCCAGCAGCGTCCTGGGACTGACCTCTGGGGCCAACGTCCTGACTTTC,TRBJ2-6,-,TRBV9,-
CASSSPGMANEKLFF,TGTGCCAGCAGCTCACCAGGGATGGCTAATGAAAAACTGTTTTTT,TRBJ1-4,once,TRBV7-8,-
CANSLLVQGEQFF,TGTGCCAACAGCTTATTAGTACAGGGGGAGCAGTTCTTC,TRBJ2-1,-,TRBV7-9,TRBD1
CAISGAPEQSYNSPLHF,TGTGCCATCAGTGGGGCTCCGGAACAGTCTTATAATTCACCCCTCCACTTT,TRBJ1-6,-,TRBV10-3,-
CASSDRDTPNYGYTF,TGTGCCAGCAGCGACCGGGACACGCCTAACTATGGCTACACCTTC,TRBJ1-2,-,TRBV9,-
CASASGVGGTEAFF,TGTGCTAGTGCCTCGGGGGTGGGAGGAACTGAAGCTTTCTTT,TRBJ1-1,-,TRBV12-5,-
CASTPPGTGKDTQYF,TGTGCCAGTACCCCCCCCGGGACAGGGAAAGATACGCAGTATTTT,TRBJ2-3,-,TRBV19,TRBD1
CASSLGQTALNTGELFF,TGTGCCAGCAGCCTAGGACAGACAGCGCTGAACACCGGGGAGCTGTTTTTT,TRBJ2-2,-,TRBV7-2,-
CASSYRGTGYEQYF,TGTGCCAGCAGTTACAGGGGTACAGGGTACGAGCAGTACTTC,TRBJ2-7,-,TRBV6-5,-
CASSSTGANTQYF,TGTGCCAGCAGCTCGACAGGGGCAAATACGCAGTATTTT,TRBJ2-3,once,TRBV7-2,TRBD1
CASSSLQASYNSPLHF,TGTGCCAGCAGCTCTCTACAGGCTTCTTATAATTCACCCCTCCACTTT,TRBJ1-6,-,TRBV5-6,-
CASSPGQGAYEQYF,TGTGCCAGCAGCCCGGGACAGGGGGCTTACGAGCAGTACTTC,TRBJ2-7,-,TRBV2,TRBD1
CASNRQGESEQFF,TGTGCCAGCAACCGACAGGGAGAAAGTGAGCAGTTCTTC,TRBJ2-1,few,TRBV6-1,TRBD1
CASSQGQGLMSEQFF,TGTGCCAGCTCGCAAGGACAGGGTTTAATGAGTGAGCAGTTCTTC,TRBJ2-1,-,TRBV18,TRBD1
CSVEVQGANEQYF,TGCAGCGTTGAAGTACAGGGGGCCAATGAGCAGTACTTC,TRBJ2-7,-,TRBV29-1,TRBD1
CASSFLSEIVGYTF,TGTGCCAGCAGCTTTTTGTCAGAAATTGTTGGCTACACCTTC,TRBJ1-2,-,TRBV7-9,-
CASSMNSDTQYF,TGTGCCAGTAGTATGAACTCAGATACGCAGTATTTT,TRBJ2-3,once,TRBV19,-
CASRWTSGRVGETQYF,TGCGCCAGCAGATGGACTAGCGGGCGAGTTGGAGAGACCCAGTACTTC,TRBJ2-5,once,TRBV4-3,TRBD2
CASSQAGGSYEQYF,TGCGCCAGCAGCCAAGCAGGGGGTTCCTACGAGCAGTACTTC,TRBJ2-7,-,TRBV4-3,TRBD1
CATRFSGVYTGELFF,TGTGCCACCAGATTTAGCGGGGTGTACACCGGGGAGCTGTTTTTT,TRBJ2-2,-,TRBV15,TRBD2
CASSPRVSTDTQYF,TGTGCCAGCTCACCAAGAGTAAGCACAGATACGCAGTATTTT,TRBJ2-3,-,TRBV18,-
CATSPDRGWNTEAFF,TGTGCCACCAGTCCGGACAGGGGATGGAACACTGAAGCTTTCTTT,TRBJ1-1,-,TRBV15,TRBD1
CAISEGQGWNTGELFF,TGTGCCATCAGTGAGGGACAGGGGTGGAACACCGGGGAGCTGTTTTTT,TRBJ2-2,few,TRBV10-3,TRBD1
CASSLSGGAGSYGYTF,TGTGCCAGCAGCTTATCAGGGGGCGCGGGAAGCTATGGCTACACCTTC,TRBJ1-2,once,TRBV7-3,TRBD1
CAISVGQGTASNTEAFF,TGTGCCATCAGTGTTGGGCAGGGTACCGCCTCGAACACTGAAGCTTTCTTT,TRBJ1-1,-,TRBV10-3,-
CASSLGRMISGANVLTF,TGTGCCAGCAGTTTAGGCAGGATGATCTCTGGGGCCAACGTCCTGACTTTC,TRBJ2-6,-,TRBV27,-
CASSLSLAVVDEQFF,TGCGCCAGCAGCTTGTCCCTAGCAGTCGTCGATGAGCAGTTCTTC,TRBJ2-1,-,TRBV5-1,-
CASSEELRDPQYF,TGCGCCAGCAGTGAGGAATTACGGGATCCGCAGTATTTT,TRBJ2-3,-,TRBV10-1,-
CASRRRATDTGELFF,TGTGCCAGCAGGCGGAGGGCTACGGACACCGGGGAGCTGTTTTTT,TRBJ2-2,once,TRBV6-5,-
CASSYPLGEQFF,TGTGCCAGCAGCTACCCCCTCGGGGAGCAGTTCTTC,TRBJ2-1,-,TRBV5-4,-
CASSAGVGSPLHF,TGTGCCAGCAGCGCAGGGGTGGGATCACCCCTCCACTTT,TRBJ1-6,-,TRBV7-3,-
CATSRDDSGSYEQYF,TGTGCCACCAGCAGGGATGACAGTGGGTCCTACGAGCAGTACTTC,TRBJ2-7,-,TRBV15,-
CASSGDRGANYGYTF,TGTGCCAGCAGCGGAGACAGGGGAGCTAACTATGGCTACACCTTC,TRBJ1-2,-,TRBV2,TRBD1
CASSQDWSSYNEQFF,TGCGCCAGCAGCCAAGATTGGAGCTCCTACAATGAGCAGTTCTTC,TRBJ2-1,-,TRBV4-3,-
CASSRGQGAPTFF,TGTGCCAGCAGCCGCGGACAGGGGGCGCCAACTTTCTTT,TRBJ1-1,-,TRBV7-3,TRBD1
CASSPGQVATNEKLFF,TGTGCCAGCAGCCCCGGACAGGTTGCAACTAATGAAAAACTGTTTTTT,TRBJ1-4,-,TRBV7-9,TRBD1
CSVDTGTPTYEQYF,TGCAGCGTTGACACCGGGACTCCTACCTACGAGCAGTACTTC,TRBJ2-7,-,TRBV29-1,-
CATSRVRDNSNQPQHF,TGTGCCACCAGCAGAGTCAGGGACAATAGCAATCAGCCCCAGCATTTT,TRBJ1-5,-,TRBV15,-
CASSLSRGLGEQFF,TGTGCCAGCAGTTTATCGCGGGGCTTGGGCGAGCAGTTCTTC,TRBJ2-1,-,TRBV27,-
CASSPNEGTVDEQYF,TGTGCCAGCTCACCAAACGAGGGTACGGTGGACGAGCAGTACTTC,TRBJ2-7,-,TRBV18,-
CASSQTSGGLILWETQYF,TGTGCCAGCAGCCAGACTAGCGGGGGACTAATTTTGTGGGAGACCCAGTACTTC,TRBJ2-5,-,TRBV7-9,TRBD2
CASSTGRENTIYF,TGCGCCAGCAGTACAGGGAGGGAAAACACCATATATTTT,TRBJ1-3,-,TRBV5-1,-
CASIRDSGANVLTF,TGTGCCAGTATCAGGGACTCTGGGGCCAACGTCCTGACTTTC,TRBJ2-6,-,TRBV2,-
CASTLLAGSSTDTQYF,TGTGCCAGCACCCTACTAGCGGGTTCTAGCACAGATACGCAGTATTTT,TRBJ2-3,few,TRBV6-6,TRBD2
CASSQDGGGEDTQYF,TGCGCCAGCAGCCAAGATGGGGGGGGCGAGGATACGCAGTATTTT,TRBJ2-3,-,TRBV4-3,-
CASSVHGWGLDTQYF,TGTGCCAGCAGCGTGCACGGTTGGGGACTGGATACGCAGTATTTT,TRBJ2-3,-,TRBV9,-
CASSPSTVNTEAFF,TGTGCCAGCAGCCCCTCCACGGTTAACACTGAAGCTTTCTTT,TRBJ1-1,-,TRBV9,-
CAWRTTGRNTEAFF,TGTGCCTGGAGAACGACAGGCAGAAACACTGAAGCTTTCTTT,TRBJ1-1,-,TRBV30,-
CAISENRDEKGNQPQHF,TGTGCCATCAGTGAGAACAGGGACGAGAAAGGCAATCAGCCCCAGCATTTT,TRBJ1-5,-,TRBV10-3,-
CASSLGHVTEAFF,TGTGCCAGCAGCTTAGGGCACGTCACTGAAGCTTTCTTT,TRBJ1-1,-,TRBV11-2,-
CASSLGLEPGELFF,TGTGCCAGCAGCTTAGGACTTGAGCCCGGGGAGCTGTTTTTT,TRBJ2-2,-,TRBV7-2,-
CSVVGTGVSEAFF,TGCAGCGTTGTCGGGACAGGGGTTAGCGAAGCTTTCTTT,TRBJ1-1,-,TRBV29-1,TRBD1
CASSKGGPDTEAFF,TGTGCCAGCAGCAAGGGGGGGCCTGACACTGAAGCTTTCTTT,TRBJ1-1,-,TRBV7-3,-
CASRGRESNQPQHF,TGTGCCAGCAGGGGCAGGGAAAGCAATCAGCCCCAGCATTTT,TRBJ1-5,-,TRBV6-5,-
CASSGAGGSNEQFF,TGTGCCAGCAGTGGAGCGGGGGGCTCCAATGAGCAGTTCTTC,TRBJ2-1,-,TRBV6-4,TRBD2
CASSLVGQGLSTEAFF,TGCGCCAGCAGCTTGGTTGGGCAGGGGCTTAGCACTGAAGCTTTCTTT,TRBJ1-1,-,TRBV5-1,-
CASSITGLGGVDGYTF,TGTGCCAGTAGTATAACGGGACTCGGAGGGGTAGATGGCTACACCTTC,TRBJ1-2,-,TRBV19,-
CASSPDGGGGYTF,TGCGCCAGCAGCCCGGACGGGGGGGGTGGCTACACCTTC,TRBJ1-2,-,TRBV5-1,-
CSSSNSNQPQHF,TGTTCCAGCTCAAATAGCAATCAGCCCCAGCATTTT,TRBJ1-5,-,TRBV7-9,-